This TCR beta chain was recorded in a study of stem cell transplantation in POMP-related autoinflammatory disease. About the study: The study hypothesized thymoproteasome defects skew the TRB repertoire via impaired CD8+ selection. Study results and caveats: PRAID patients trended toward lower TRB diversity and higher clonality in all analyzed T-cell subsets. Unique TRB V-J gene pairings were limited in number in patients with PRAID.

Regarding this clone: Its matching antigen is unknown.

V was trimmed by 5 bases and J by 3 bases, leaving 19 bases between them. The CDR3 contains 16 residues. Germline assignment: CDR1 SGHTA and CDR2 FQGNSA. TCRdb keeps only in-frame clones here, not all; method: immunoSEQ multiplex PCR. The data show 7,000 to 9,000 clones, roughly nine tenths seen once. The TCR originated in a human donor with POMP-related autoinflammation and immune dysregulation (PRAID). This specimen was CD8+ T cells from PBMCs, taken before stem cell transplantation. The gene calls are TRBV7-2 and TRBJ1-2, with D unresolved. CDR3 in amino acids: CASSLQGWVYDYGYTF. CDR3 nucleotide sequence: TGTGCCAGCAGCCTGCAAGGGTGGGTGTACGACTATGGCTACACCTTC.